The 15 T cell receptor beta chains below were found in one sample sequenced in a study of T cell responses to AZD1222 COVID-19 vaccine. Clones were sequenced by immunoSEQ multiplex PCR, and TCRdb holds only the in-frame ones, with some missing. The profile shows approximately 210,000 clones, roughly nine tenths of them singletons. The material was peripheral blood, obtained 28 days after the second AZD1222 dose. These TCRs come from an adult who received the AZD1222 COVID-19 vaccine.

The genes are TRBV7-6 and TRBJ2-3, with unresolved D. The germline V gene encodes CDR1 SGHVS and CDR2 FNYEAQ. The CDR3 is made up of 11 amino acids. V lost 4 bases to trimming and J lost 2 bases, with 1 base between them. CDR3 DNA: TGTGCCAGCAGCTCCACAGATACGCAGTATTTT. This sequence encodes CASSSTDTQYF.

The J gene is TRBJ1-3, the V gene TRBV30; D call uncertain. The CDR3 runs 14 residues. Germline V gene sequence: CDR1 GTSNPN, CDR2 SVGIG (reference sequence). V gave up 8 bases and J gave up 8 bases, with 22 bases separating them. CDR3 coding DNA: TGTGCCACATCATTTGGGCCCCTTGGGGACACCATATATTTT. This codes for CATSFGPLGDTIYF.

The chain employs TRBV18 and TRBJ2-5, with D unclear. Trimming cost V 1 base and J 5 bases, with 8 bases left between them. The CDR3 loop spans 13 amino acids. Looked up from germline, CDR1 is KGHSH and CDR2 is LQKENI. CDR3 protein: CASSPHPAETQYF. CDR3 in DNA: TGTGCCAGCTCACCACATCCCGCGGAGACCCAGTACTTC.

This chain links TRBV9 with TRBJ1-6; 7 bases map to TRBD1. Germline CDR1 SGDLS, CDR2 YYNGEE. The V gene end was trimmed by 3 bases and the J gene end by 9 bases; junction bases not matched to a gene: 6. The length of the CDR3 is 14 residues. The CDR3 region is CASSAAGGRSPLHF. DNA of the CDR3: TGTGCCAGCAGCGCCGCAGGGGGGCGTTCACCCCTCCACTTT.

The V gene is TRBV5-1, the J gene TRBJ2-1; the match to TRBD2 covers 13 bases. CDR3 length: 15 amino acids. The J segment lost 6 bases and the V segment lost 1 base, leaving 1 base of the junction unmatched. Per the germline V gene, CDR1 is SGHRS and CDR2 is YFSETQ. This CDR3 reads CASSLTSGRVNEQFF. Here the CDR3 DNA reads TGCGCCAGCAGCTTGACTAGCGGGAGGGTCAATGAGCAGTTCTTC.

This clone was recorded once. The chain employs TRBV30 and TRBJ1-4, with D uncertain. V was cut by 1 base and J by 5 bases, with 5 bases left in between. Germline V gene data show CDR1 as GTSNPN and CDR2 as SVGIG (reference sequence). This CDR3 contains 12 residues. The CDR3 here is CAWSARNEKLFF. DNA for the CDR3: TGTGCCTGGAGTGCGCGGAATGAAAAACTGTTTTTT.

The V and J genes are TRBV3-1 (or the pseudogene TRBV3-2) and TRBJ2-3, with TRBD2 identical over 9 bases. J gave up 6 bases and V 0 bases, and 7 bases lay outside the gene matches. The CDR3 is 16 residues long. Germline CDR1 and CDR2: LGHDT and YNNKEL (reference sequence). The CDR3 loop is CASSQDYAGGVDTQYF. The CDR3 region has the DNA TGTGCCAGCAGCCAAGATTACGCGGGAGGGGTTGATACGCAGTATTTT.

This rearrangement joins TRBV28 to TRBJ1-4; D unclear. Trimming pared 8 bases from V and 3 bases from J, leaving 10 bases between. Germline V CDR1 and CDR2: MDHEN, SYDVKM. This CDR3 region has 13 residues. CDR3 sequence (DNA): TGTGCCAGCGCCCGGAGGGCTAATGAAAAACTGTTTTTT. Protein: CASARRANEKLFF.

This clone has a handful of counts. The V call is TRBV5-1, the J call TRBJ2-7; no firm D call. The CDR3 length is 13 residues. Germline loops: CDR1 SGHRS, CDR2 YFSETQ. The ends were cut back, 0 bases at V and 4 bases at J, with 8 bases in the middle. For the CDR3, the DNA is TGCGCCAGCAGCTTGGACATACGGTACGAGCAGTACTTC. It yields the protein CASSLDIRYEQYF. Complete variable domain (other parts from reference TRBV5-1 and TRBJ2-7): KAGVTQTPRYLIKTRGQQVTLSCSPISGHRSVSWYQQTPGQGLQFLFEYFSETQRNKGNFPGRFSGRQFSNSRSEMNVSTLELGDSALYLCASSLDIRYEQYFGPGTRLTVT.

The rearrangement links TRBV7-9 to TRBJ2-3, with 10 bases lining up with TRBD1. Germline CDR1 and CDR2: SEHNR and FQNEAQ (reference sequence). CDR3 length equals 15 residues. V gave up 2 bases and J gave up 6 bases; unmatched junction bases: 5. CDR3 bases: TGTGCCAGCAGCTTATTGGGACAGGGGCCGGATACGCAGTATTTT. This sequence encodes CASSLLGQGPDTQYF.

This sequence joins TRBV9 and TRBJ2-1, with D uncertain. The germline gives CDR1 SGDLS, CDR2 YYNGEE. Trimming took 0 bases from V and 8 from J, leaving 15 bases between them. The CDR3 extends over 15 amino acids. Here the CDR3 DNA reads TGTGCCAGCAGCGTAGGTGTCTTCCCGAGTCATGAGCAGTTCTTC. It codes for CASSVGVFPSHEQFF. Based on the CDR3 plus reference TRBV9 and TRBJ2-1, the full variable domain is DSGVTQTPKHLITATGQRVTLRCSPRSGDLSVYWYQQSLDQGLQFLIQYYNGEERAKGNILERFSAQQFPDLHSELNLSSLELGDSALYFCASSVGVFPSHEQFFGPGTRLTVL.

The chain recombines TRBV2 with TRBJ1-2; D call uncertain. Germline lookup yields CDR1 SNHLY and CDR2 FYNNEI. Trimming shortened V by 9 bases and J by 5 bases, and 19 bases separated the two germline ends. CDR3 size: 14 residues. CDR3: CASENGLSLYGYTF. As DNA, the CDR3 is TGTGCCAGTGAAAATGGACTGTCCCTTTATGGCTACACCTTC.

The gene calls are TRBV3-1 (or the pseudogene TRBV3-2) and TRBJ2-1; tentatively, D is TRBD2 (6 bases). CDR1 is LGHDT and CDR2 is YNNKEL in the germline V gene (reference sequence). V dropped 4 bases and J dropped 8 bases, with 18 bases sitting between them. The CDR3 covers 15 residues. The CDR3 spells CASSPGTSGVDEQFF. DNA for the CDR3: TGTGCCAGCAGCCCTGGGACTTCGGGGGTCGATGAGCAGTTCTTC.

This clone showed up just once. The V call is TRBV5-1, the J call TRBJ2-7; 9 nucleotides align to TRBD2. The ends lost 0 bases at V and 3 bases at J; junction bases unmatched: 7. CDR3 length: 16 residues. Germline values: CDR1 SGHRS, CDR2 YFSETQ. The CDR3 DNA reads as TGCGCCAGCAGCTTGGCTCTAGCGGGATTTTTCTACGAGCAGTACTTC. This codes for CASSLALAGFFYEQYF.

This chain links TRBV5-1 with TRBJ2-7, with D possibly matching TRBD1 (6 bases). The V gene lost 0 bases and the J gene lost 5 bases, with 12 bases spanning the gap. Germline assignment: CDR1 SGHRS and CDR2 YFSETQ. This CDR3 has 14 residues. This chain's CDR3 is CASSLGQANDEQYF. In DNA form, the CDR3 reads TGCGCCAGCAGCTTGGGACAGGCCAACGACGAGCAGTACTTC.